This is a list of T cell receptor beta chains from one sample in a study of T cells in Graves' hyperthyroidism and ophthalmopathy. TCRdb ran MiXCR on the multiplex PCR reads and lists one entry per CDR3 protein. Of 530,000 or so distinct CDR3 sequences listed, 24% are singletons. Sequenced input: blood. The receptors were sampled from a woman under 40 with Graves' ophthalmopathy. Both conserved end residues are part of each CDR3. D genes are given only for firm matches. The size field is filled for only some rows; it gives once, few, many or a size class.

V	J	D	size	length	CDR3	DNA
TRBV20-1	TRBJ1-5	.	many	15	CSASPSGVGNQPQHF	TGCAGTGCTAGCCCCTCAGGGGTGGGCAATCAGCCCCAGCATTTT
TRBV28	TRBJ2-5	TRBD2	many	15	CASTLRLAGQETQYF	TGTGCCAGCACCCTGAGGCTAGCGGGGCAAGAGACCCAGTACTTC
TRBV6-2/TRBV6-3	TRBJ2-7	TRBD2	.	17	CASSSPGLALLVGEQYF	TGTGCCAGCAGTTCACCCGGACTAGCCCTCCTTGTGGGCGAGCAGTACTTC
TRBV2	TRBJ2-5	TRBD2	.	17	CASSGTSGRALQETQYF	TGTGCCAGCAGTGGGACTAGCGGGAGGGCCCTACAAGAGACCCAGTACTTC
TRBV12-3/TRBV12-4	TRBJ2-5	TRBD2	few	13	CASSLSGSETQYF	TGTGCCAGCAGTTTGAGCGGGAGCGAGACCCAGTACTTC
TRBV19	TRBJ1-5	.	.	14	CASSIGGKNQPQHF	TGTGCCAGTAGTATAGGAGGGAAGAATCAGCCCCAGCATTTT
TRBV12-3/TRBV12-4	TRBJ1-5	.	many	11	CASSVGGPQHF	TGTGCCAGCAGCGTTGGGGGGCCCCAGCATTTT
TRBV25-1	TRBJ1-5	.	.	14	CASDYDLGNQPQHF	TGTGCCAGCGATTACGACTTGGGCAATCAGCCCCAGCATTTT
TRBV6-5	TRBJ1-2	TRBD1	many	15	CASSYSYRGTYGYTF	TGTGCCAGCAGTTACTCGTACAGGGGTACCTATGGCTACACCTTC
TRBV4-1	TRBJ2-5	.	.	14	CASSQGIWGETQYF	TGCGCCAGCAGCCAGGGAATATGGGGGGAGACCCAGTACTTC
TRBV15	TRBJ1-1	.	.	13	CATSSDLNTEAFF	TGTGCCACCAGCAGTGATTTGAACACTGAAGCTTTCTTT
TRBV18	TRBJ2-5	TRBD2	many	15	CASSPPERGVETQYF	TGTGCCAGCTCACCACCTGAGCGGGGAGTCGAGACCCAGTACTTC
TRBV4-2	TRBJ1-1	.	many	14	CASSQQTEGTEAFF	TGTGCCAGCAGCCAACAGACAGAGGGCACTGAAGCTTTCTTT
TRBV24-1	TRBJ1-2	.	many	16	CATSDPTGRGNYGYTF	TGTGCCACCAGTGATCCCACGGGACGAGGAAACTATGGCTACACCTTC
TRBV6-2/TRBV6-3	TRBJ2-7	.	few	12	CATTGRHYEQYF	TGTGCCACCACGGGACGCCACTACGAGCAGTACTTC
TRBV24-1	TRBJ1-2	.	many	14	CATSDSARTYGYTF	TGTGCCACCAGTGATTCGGCCCGGACCTATGGCTACACCTTC
TRBV10-3	TRBJ2-7	.	.	15	CATVPGIVNVYEQYF	TGTGCCACCGTACCCGGGATAGTTAACGTCTACGAGCAGTACTTC
TRBV6-1	TRBJ2-5	TRBD2	many	13	CASSQSGVETQYF	TGTGCCAGCAGTCAGAGCGGGGTTGAGACCCAGTACTTC
TRBV19	TRBJ2-7	.	many	14	CASSTPGANYEQYF	TGTGCCAGTAGCACCCCAGGGGCGAACTACGAGCAGTACTTC
TRBV11-3	TRBJ1-1	TRBD1	many	16	CASSLVGQGAGTEAFF	TGTGCCAGCAGCTTAGTCGGACAGGGGGCTGGTACTGAAGCTTTCTTT
TRBV7-8	TRBJ2-2	TRBD2	.	16	CASSLALAVGGGELFF	TGTGCCAGCAGCTTAGCCCTAGCGGTGGGCGGGGGGGAGCTGTTTTTT
TRBV2	TRBJ2-2	.	many	13	CASGYANTGELFF	TGTGCCAGCGGCTACGCAAACACCGGGGAGCTGTTTTTT
TRBV24-1	TRBJ2-2	TRBD1	many	17	CATSDLPGQGDTGELFF	TGTGCCACCAGTGATTTGCCGGGACAGGGGGACACCGGGGAGCTGTTTTTT
TRBV12-3/TRBV12-4	TRBJ2-7	.	few	12	CASSRVLREQYF	TGTGCCAGCAGTCGGGTTCTACGGGAGCAGTACTTC
TRBV20-1	TRBJ1-2	TRBD1	many	12	CSASGQGEGYTF	TGCAGTGCGAGCGGGCAGGGGGAGGGCTACACCTTC
TRBV6-2/TRBV6-3	TRBJ1-5	TRBD1	many	13	CASSTRDRQPQHF	TGTGCCAGCAGTACCCGGGACAGACAGCCCCAGCATTTT
TRBV6-1	TRBJ1-2	TRBD1	.	17	CASSPTSGTGIGNGYTF	TGTGCCAGCAGTCCAACATCCGGGACAGGTATAGGCAATGGCTACACCTTC
TRBV5-1	TRBJ1-3	TRBD1	.	15	CASSSGQSSGNTIYF	TGCGCCAGCAGCTCGGGACAGAGCTCTGGAAACACCATATATTTT
TRBV24-1	TRBJ2-3	.	few	16	CATSDLGQGVADTQYF	TGTGCCACCAGTGATTTGGGGCAGGGAGTGGCAGATACGCAGTATTTT